Presented here are 32 T cell receptor beta chains from one specimen sequenced in a study of OX40 agonist ivuxolimab in advanced cancers. The repertoire was sequenced with immunoSEQ multiplex PCR; TCRdb's copy has only in-frame clones and lacks some. The sample contains about 81,000 clones, 93% of which appear only once. The material was CD4+ or CD8+ T cells sorted from blood, obtained in a trial of the OX40 agonist ivuxolimab. The receptors here all came from an adult with an advanced solid tumor such as melanoma, head and neck, liver or kidney cancer.

The chain is built from TRBV27 and TRBJ1-1; unclear D gene. V dropped 3 bases and J dropped 0 bases, with 8 bases sitting between them. Germline-derived CDR1 and CDR2 are MNHEY and SMNVEV (reference sequence). The CDR3 totals 14 residues. DNA of the CDR3: TGTGCCAGCAGTTTGGGGAATATGAACACTGAAGCTTTCTTT. It codes for CASSLGNMNTEAFF.

The V and J genes are TRBV5-1 and TRBJ2-3, with D unclear. The CDR3 runs 15 residues. V lost 6 bases, J lost 0 bases, and 14 bases lay in between. Germline assignment: CDR1 SGHRS and CDR2 YFSETQ. The CDR3 sequence: CASIPTDTSTDTQYF. The CDR3 coding sequence is TGCGCCAGCATCCCGACCGATACTAGCACAGATACGCAGTATTTT.

This clone was seen only once. The rearrangement joins TRBV27 to TRBJ2-1, with 10 bases lining up with TRBD1. J was trimmed by 2 bases and V by 3 bases; bases with no gene match: 1. The CDR3 is made up of 15 amino acids. Per germline, CDR1 MNHEY and CDR2 SMNVEV (reference sequence). The CDR3 nucleotides are TGTGCCAGCAGTTTGACAGGGGGCACCTACAATGAGCAGTTCTTC. The encoded protein is CASSLTGGTYNEQFF.

The J gene is TRBJ2-7, the V gene TRBV7-9; TRBD1 matches at 10 bases. The V and J ends lost 5 bases and 1 base, in that order; junction bases with no gene match: 8. CDR3 length equals 16 residues. Germline CDR1 is SEHNR and CDR2 is FQNEAQ (reference sequence). The CDR3 DNA sequence: TGTGCCAGCAGCGCGCTCGGGACAGGGGAATCCTACGAGCAGTACTTC. Amino acid sequence: CASSALGTGESYEQYF.

The chain couples TRBV4-3 to TRBJ1-2; D remains ambiguous. Germline loops: CDR1 LGHNA, CDR2 YSLEER. V was clipped by 0 bases and J by 5 bases, with 16 bases between them. This CDR3 is 16 amino acids long. The CDR3 region has the DNA TGCGCCAGCAGCCAAGATTCGACATCTGGTTCATATGGCTACACCTTC. Translating it yields CASSQDSTSGSYGYTF.

This sequence joins TRBV4-1 and TRBJ2-2; D is perhaps TRBD2 (5 bases). The CDR3 spans 15 residues. Trimming shortened V by 2 bases and J by 4 bases, and 11 bases separated the two germline ends. The germline V gene has CDR1 MGHRA and CDR2 YSYEKL. The CDR3 DNA is TGCGCCAGCAGCCAACCCCTGGGGAGCACCGGGGAGCTGTTTTTT. It translates to CASSQPLGSTGELFF.

V gene TRBV27 combines with J gene TRBJ2-7; 9 bases line up with TRBD2. V lost 6 bases to trimming and J lost 2 bases; unmatched junction nucleotides: 8. The CDR3 covers 15 residues. Germline CDR1 is MNHEY and CDR2 is SMNVEV (reference sequence). This CDR3 reads CASRKIAGETYEQYF. DNA of the CDR3: TGTGCCAGCAGGAAGATAGCGGGGGAAACCTACGAGCAGTACTTC.

This clone appeared once. The chain employs TRBV29-1 and TRBJ2-7; 10 bases line up with TRBD1. From germline, CDR1 is SQVTM and CDR2 ANQGSEA. The CDR3 covers 15 residues. Losses at the gene ends were 2 bases for V and 4 bases for J; bases not matched to a gene: 8. CDR3 amino acids: CSVELGTGDIYEQYF. DNA of the CDR3: TGCAGCGTTGAACTGGGGACAGGGGACATATACGAGCAGTACTTC.

The chain uses TRBV27 and TRBJ2-1; D is unresolved. Germline loops: CDR1 MNHEY, CDR2 SMNVEV (reference sequence). The germline V and J ends were trimmed by 5 bases and 5 bases, with 13 bases remaining between them. This CDR3 has 14 amino acids. CDR3 protein: CASSPRTTHNEQFF. The CDR3 nucleotides read TGTGCCAGCAGTCCCAGGACGACCCACAATGAGCAGTTCTTC.

The rearrangement uses TRBV7-2 and TRBJ1-1; possibly TRBD1 for D (5 bases). V lost 0 bases and J lost 4, with 21 bases in between. This CDR3 region has 18 residues. Germline V gene lookup returns CDR1 SGHTA and CDR2 FQGNSA. The CDR3 protein is CASSLAPGPRSRGTEAFF. The CDR3 bases are TGTGCCAGCAGCTTAGCGCCGGGACCGCGAAGCCGGGGCACTGAAGCTTTCTTT. Full variable domain (outside the CDR3, taken from reference TRBV7-2 and TRBJ1-1): GAGVSQSPSNKVTEKGKDVELRCDPISGHTALYWYRQSLGQGLEFLIYFQGNSAPDKSGLPSDRFSAERTGGSVSTLTIQRTQQEDSAVYLCASSLAPGPRSRGTEAFFGQGTRLTVV.

The chain carries TRBV5-1 and TRBJ2-4, with 8 bases lining up with TRBD1. The V gene end was trimmed by 4 bases and the J gene end by 7 bases; junction bases not matched to a gene: 16. Germline CDR1 is SGHRS and CDR2 is YFSETQ. The CDR3 extends over 17 amino acids. This CDR3 is CASSRTPDRAGFNIQYF. The DNA of the CDR3 is TGCGCCAGCAGCCGCACCCCGGACAGGGCCGGTTTTAACATTCAGTACTTC.

V and J are TRBV11-2 and TRBJ1-2; D uncertain. This CDR3 contains 15 residues. Germline CDR1 and CDR2: SGHAT and FQNNGV. V was trimmed by 2 bases and J by 8 bases, leaving 18 bases between them. CDR3 DNA: TGTGCCAGCAGCTTAAGTCGCCTAGAGGTGGAGGGCTACACCTTC. Encoded protein: CASSLSRLEVEGYTF.

The chain uses TRBV6-6 and TRBJ2-1, with 7 bases identical to TRBD1. Germline lookup yields CDR1 MNHNY and CDR2 SVGAGI (reference sequence). J gave up 5 bases and V 2 bases, and 6 bases lay outside the gene matches. The CDR3 contains 15 residues. Here the CDR3 DNA reads TGTGCCAGCAGTTACACAGTAGACAGGGACAATGAGCAGTTCTTC. Its protein is CASSYTVDRDNEQFF.

This chain joins TRBV27 and TRBJ2-7; D remains ambiguous. Deletions cut 3 bases from V and 0 bases from J, with 12 bases between. Germline V gene data show CDR1 as MNHEY and CDR2 as SMNVEV (reference sequence). The CDR3 contains 15 residues. This CDR3 is CASSLGSVSSYEQYF. In DNA form, the CDR3 reads TGTGCCAGCAGTTTGGGCAGCGTGAGCTCCTACGAGCAGTACTTC.

The chain links TRBV7-6 to TRBJ1-3; D is possibly TRBD1 (6 bases). Trimming removed 5 bases at V and 4 bases at J, with 12 bases between. Germline CDR1 is SGHVS and CDR2 is FNYEAQ. The CDR3 sequence is 14 residues long. The CDR3, as DNA: TGTGCCAGCAGCCAGACAGGCTTCGGAAACACCATATATTTT. This codes for CASSQTGFGNTIYF.

The rearrangement links TRBV4-1 to TRBJ1-6; no clear D. This CDR3 region has 14 residues. V was shortened by 1 base and J by 8 bases, with 9 bases between the two germline ends. Germline assignment: CDR1 MGHRA and CDR2 YSYEKL. As DNA, the CDR3 is TGCGCCAGCAGCCAAGTCTACAGTGATTCACCCCTCCACTTT. Amino acids: CASSQVYSDSPLHF.

This chain links TRBV9 with TRBJ2-7; D may correspond to TRBD1 or TRBD2 (6 bases each). V was trimmed by 1 base and J by 6 bases, leaving 14 bases between them. Germline V lookup: CDR1 SGDLS, CDR2 YYNGEE. The CDR3 consists of 14 residues. The CDR3 DNA reads as TGTGCCAGCAGCGTATCAGGGGCGGGGATCGAGCAGTACTTC. Translation gives CASSVSGAGIEQYF.

The chain couples TRBV7-9 to TRBJ1-4, with D possibly TRBD1 on 5 matching bases. This CDR3 comprises 15 residues. CDR1 is SEHNR, CDR2 FQNEAQ, per germline (reference sequence). The ends were cut back, 10 bases at V and 7 bases at J, with 22 bases in the middle. CDR3 sequence reads: CATLKRGERGEKLFF. The CDR3 nucleotides are TGTGCCACCCTCAAGCGGGGGGAGAGGGGTGAAAAACTGTTTTTT.

This clone was observed once. The gene calls are TRBV7-2 and TRBJ1-2, with D uncertain. V lost 2 bases, J lost 4 bases, and 17 bases lay in between. This CDR3 comprises 16 residues. Germline V gene sequence: CDR1 SGHTA, CDR2 FQGNSA. The CDR3 reads CASSLIGAAGSYGYTF. DNA of the CDR3: TGTGCCAGCAGCTTAATTGGTGCAGCGGGTAGCTATGGCTACACCTTC.

The V and J genes are TRBV11-2 and TRBJ2-5; 7 bases fit TRBD1. Germline V gene data show CDR1 as SGHAT and CDR2 as FQNNGV. V shed 5 bases and J 2 bases; nucleotides not matched to a gene: 8. The CDR3 has 15 amino acids. The CDR3 nucleotides are TGTGCCAGCAGCCCTCAACCGGGACAGCAAGAGACCCAGTACTTC. Amino acid sequence: CASSPQPGQQETQYF.

The chain links TRBV4-3 to TRBJ1-3, with D hard to call. The germline V gene has CDR1 LGHNA and CDR2 YSLEER. Trimming took 4 bases from V and 4 from J, leaving 11 bases between them. The CDR3 has 14 amino acids. The chain's CDR3 is CASSPGTGGNTIYF. The DNA for the CDR3 is TGCGCCAGCAGCCCCGGCACTGGCGGAAACACCATATATTTT.

This clone was counted between two and nine times. The CDR3 sequence: CASSPLAGELFF. CDR3 in DNA: TGTGCCAGCAGTCCCCTGGCCGGGGAGCTGTTTTTT. This chain connects TRBV27 to TRBJ2-2; D call uncertain. V was shortened by 5 bases and J by 6 bases, with 7 bases between the two germline ends. There are 12 residues in the CDR3. Germline-derived CDR1 and CDR2 are MNHEY and SMNVEV (reference sequence).

CDR3 DNA sequence: TGTGCCAGCAGTTTTCGACAGAACACTGAAGCTTTCTTT. Translating gives CASSFRQNTEAFF. V usage is TRBV28 and J usage is TRBJ1-1; the D is unclear. Germline assignment: CDR1 MDHEN and CDR2 SYDVKM. Trimming left V 3 bases short and J 1 base short, with 6 bases between. CDR3 length: 13 residues.

This chain joins TRBV4-3 and TRBJ1-1; no firm D call. Germline V gene sequence: CDR1 LGHNA, CDR2 YSLEER. V lost 0 bases to trimming and J lost 4 bases, with 12 bases between them. This CDR3 has 15 residues. CDR3: CASSQDIGGSTEAFF. The CDR3 DNA reads as TGCGCCAGCAGCCAAGATATAGGCGGATCCACTGAAGCTTTCTTT.

The chain couples TRBV6-5 to TRBJ1-2; 8 bases fit TRBD1. Looked up from germline, CDR1 is MNHEY and CDR2 is SVGAGI. The CDR3 contains 16 residues. With 3 bases clipped from V and 0 bases from J, the junction kept 6 bases outside the gene matches. The CDR3 spells CASSYRDRRANYGYTF. The CDR3 DNA reads as TGTGCCAGCAGTTATCGGGACAGGCGAGCTAACTATGGCTACACCTTC.

The chain recombines TRBV14 with TRBJ2-7, with no clear D. The V gene lost 3 bases and the J gene lost 3 bases, with 6 bases spanning the gap. Germline CDR1 is SGHDN and CDR2 is FVKESK. This CDR3 contains 12 residues. For the CDR3, the DNA is TGTGCCAGCAGCCAGGGCGACTACGAGCAGTACTTC. This sequence encodes CASSQGDYEQYF.

The rearrangement uses TRBV4-1 and TRBJ2-2; no reliable D call. The V gene lost 0 bases and the J gene lost 7 bases, with 12 bases spanning the gap. This CDR3 comprises 15 residues. Germline assignment: CDR1 MGHRA and CDR2 YSYEKL. The CDR3 nucleotides are TGCGCCAGCAGCCAAGATCGCGGAGCGAGCGGGGAGCTGTTTTTT. Its protein is CASSQDRGASGELFF.

This chain uses TRBV7-9 with TRBJ2-7; TRBD2 agrees at 8 bases. Trimming removed 4 bases from V and 12 bases from J; junction bases left unmatched: 11. Looked up from germline, CDR1 is SEHNR and CDR2 is FQNEAQ (reference sequence). The CDR3 spans 13 residues. CDR3 DNA sequence: TGTGCCAGCAGCTCAGCGGGAGCCGAATCGGTGTACTTC. Amino acid sequence: CASSSAGAESVYF.

This chain connects TRBV27 to TRBJ1-3, with D uncertain. From germline, CDR1 is MNHEY and CDR2 SMNVEV (reference sequence). CDR3 length equals 15 residues. V was clipped by 5 bases and J by 0 bases, with 11 bases between them. CDR3 nucleotides: TGTGCCAGCAGTCCCCGTGGTGCCTCTGGAAACACCATATATTTT. It is translated as CASSPRGASGNTIYF.

This clone was detected only a few times. The rearrangement links TRBV6-1 to TRBJ1-2; D not resolved. CDR3 size: 12 residues. The V end was cut by 9 bases, the J end by 2 bases, with 10 bases between. Germline-derived CDR1 and CDR2 are MNHNS and SASEGT. The CDR3 DNA follows: TGTGCCAGAGGCGACCCCAACTATGGCTACACCTTC. Its translation is CARGDPNYGYTF.

The chain employs TRBV5-4 and TRBJ2-5; TRBD2 matches at 10 bases. Germline CDR1 reads SGHNT; CDR2 reads YYREEE (reference sequence). The CDR3 is 13 amino acids. The ends lost 9 bases at V and 5 bases at J; junction bases unmatched: 7. In nucleotides, the CDR3 is TGTGCCACCGGGAGCGGGGGGGAGGAGACCCAGTACTTC. The encoded protein is CATGSGGEETQYF.

This chain uses TRBV5-1 with TRBJ1-2, with D unresolved. With 0 bases removed from V and 6 bases from J, the gap between germline ends came to 6 bases. This CDR3 comprises 12 residues. Looked up from germline, CDR1 is SGHRS and CDR2 is YFSETQ. In nucleotides, the CDR3 is TGCGCCAGCAGCTTGGAAGGTAATGGCTACACCTTC. Amino acid sequence: CASSLEGNGYTF.